This TCR beta chain was profiled in a study of blood T cells in healthy people across ages (dated by TCRdb to about 2015). Describing the broader study: In model experiments, roughly one uniquely barcoded TCR beta cDNA molecule per two T cells was captured by template switching. To avoid experimental bias, donors of different ages were distributed randomly across sequencing lanes. Four age groups were formed from the donors: young (average roughly 15 years), middle-aged (approximately 40), aged (about 68) and long-lived (roughly 88). Two additional independent replicas of 1 million unique cDNA reads from the same blood draw were analyzed for two donors (one aged 18 to 30 and one aged 80 or older). To track age-related changes in TCR beta repertoire diversity, the study relied on deep sequencing normalized with unique cDNA molecular identifiers.

Systemically healthy Caucasian individuals from Russia, some 40 in total and aged 6 to 90 years, were included as donors. About 10 milliliters of peripheral blood were collected from each donor into EDTA-treated Vacutainer tubes. Ficoll-Paque density-gradient centrifugation was used to isolate PBMCs, with at least 6.5 million per sample. Trizol reagent was used to extract total RNA from PBMCs, with at least 6 micrograms per sample. The percentages of naive CD45RAhigh/CD27high T cells were determined by flow cytometry on a PBMC aliquot from every donor. Concerning this clonotype itself: Its antigen is currently not known. Just one base apart from a much larger clone, this may be a read error.

Points the paper makes about the study in general: The percentage of naive T cells measured by flow cytometry correlated strongly with observed TCR beta diversity. Estimates of total diversity based on one million sequenced T cells were considered lower bounds and underestimates. As age increased, observed TCR beta diversity per million T cells dropped in a roughly linear way, and a significant reduction was already evident by age around 41. Donor CMV infection status was unknown, potentially confounding age-related changes in expanded clonotypes. Compared with the aged group, more naive CD4+ T cells, fewer expanded clones and increased TCR diversity were shown by the long-lived group, suggesting age selection. Since profiling was done on bulk unsorted PBMCs, naive and antigen-experienced compartments could not be conclusively compared.

The protocol used for the library was 5' RACE. TCRdb records Illumina HiSeq 2500 as the sequencer. A second roughly 6 to 11 cycle PCR used a sample-barcoded 5' primer and a J-beta primer mix. A unique molecular identifier was introduced onto each TCR beta cDNA molecule by a template-switch 5' adaptor carrying 12 random nucleotides. At least 2.5 million CDR3-containing paired-end reads were obtained from each sample. The Mint cDNA synthesis kit, primed by a TRBC-specific oligonucleotide, was used to synthesize first-strand cDNA from all RNA. Following uracil-DNA glycosylase treatment, a first 18-cycle PCR with universal primers M1SS and BC2_uni_R was performed on all cDNA. Per the source publication's procedure: For normalization, 1 million high-quality reads were randomly selected from each sample, with every read carrying a distinct molecular identifier. Reads with shared molecular identifiers were discarded instead of being binned into consensus sequences. MiTCR, set to a Q25 quality threshold and the strictest error-elimination algorithm, was used for CDR3 identification, clonotype clustering and error correction. A nonparametric unseen species model using Euler transformation provided a lower-bound estimate of total TCR beta diversity. TCRdb reprocessing: public reads trimmed at Q25 with fastp, clones called with MiXCR, in-frame beta chains kept. Records with the same CDR3 protein are collapsed into one entry carrying the most frequent genes and DNA. These V and J calls originate from TCRdb's pipeline instead of the authors' own analysis. The sample yields hundreds of thousands of distinct CDR3 sequences; approximately 30% were counted once. The leading ten clones occupy approximately 15% of the sample.

The sequence was collected from a woman of 80 years or more in good health. The material sequenced was blood.

The CDR3 protein: CASSFSDRGQEQYF. The DNA sequence reads TGTGCCAGCAGCTTCTCGGACAGGGGGCAGGAGCAGTACTTC. The V gene is TRBV7-3 and the J gene is TRBJ2-7; 11 nucleotides in the junction match TRBD1. CDR1 and CDR2 are drawn from the germline V gene: SGHTA, FQGTGA. From cysteine to phenylalanine, the CDR3 is 14 amino acids long. The CDR3 DNA has 42 bases and is translated from base 1. Ends trimmed: V by 3 bases, J by 7 bases; bases unmatched to a gene: 5.